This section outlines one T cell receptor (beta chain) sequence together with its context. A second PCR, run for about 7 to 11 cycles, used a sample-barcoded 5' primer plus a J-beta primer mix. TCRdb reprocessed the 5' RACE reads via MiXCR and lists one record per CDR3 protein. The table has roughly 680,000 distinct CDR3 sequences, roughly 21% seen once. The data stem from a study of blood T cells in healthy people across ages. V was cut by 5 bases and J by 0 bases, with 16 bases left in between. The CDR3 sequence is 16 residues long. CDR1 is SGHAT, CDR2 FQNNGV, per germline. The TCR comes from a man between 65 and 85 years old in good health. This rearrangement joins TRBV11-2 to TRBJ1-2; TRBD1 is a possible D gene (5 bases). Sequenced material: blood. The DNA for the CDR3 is TGTGCCAGCAGCGACGGTGGGGGATCAGCTAACTATGGCTACACCTTC. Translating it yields CASSDGGGSANYGYTF.